The 21 T cell receptor beta chains below were found in one sample sequenced in a study of cytomegalovirus exposure and HLA in healthy donors. Vbeta (60) and Jbeta (13) primers were used in the PCR. Libraries were prepared by immunoSEQ multiplex PCR; TCRdb keeps only in-frame clonotypes and omits some of them. The sample yields over 150,000 clones, 83% seen once. What was sequenced was PBMCs. Receptor source: a man aged 45-65 years in good health and CMV-seronegative.

This chain links TRBV6-5 with TRBJ1-6; D is possibly TRBD1 (6 bases). CDR1 MNHEY and CDR2 SVGAGI come from the germline V gene. Between the trimmed V and J ends, which lost 0 bases and 14 bases, there was a span of 20 bases. This CDR3 has 16 amino acids. The CDR3 loop reads CASSYSMGQAQGSLHF. The CDR3 bases are TGTGCCAGCAGTTACTCGATGGGTCAAGCCCAGGGGTCCCTCCACTTT.

This chain uses TRBV7-2 with TRBJ2-5; D not certain. Germline loops: CDR1 SGHTA, CDR2 FQGNSA. CDR3 length: 12 amino acids. V was clipped by 0 bases and J by 5 bases, with 4 bases between them. In nucleotides, the CDR3 is TGTGCCAGCAGCTTAGCCGTCGAGACCCAGTACTTC. Translation gives CASSLAVETQYF.

The chain couples TRBV19 to TRBJ2-1, with 12 bases that match TRBD1. Germline V gene data show CDR1 as LNHDA and CDR2 as SQIVND (reference sequence). The CDR3 loop spans 15 amino acids. The ends lost 6 bases at V and 6 bases at J; junction bases unmatched: 6. The CDR3 DNA reads TGTGCCAGTAGGTGGGACAGGGGGCTAGTCAATGAGCAGTTCTTC. Its translation: CASRWDRGLVNEQFF. The full variable domain, its missing parts supplied by reference TRBV19 and TRBJ2-1, is DGGITQSPKYLFRKEGQNVTLSCEQNLNHDAMYWYRQDPGQGLRLIYYSQIVNDFQKGDIAEGYSVSREKKESFPLTVTSAQKNPTAFYLCASRWDRGLVNEQFFGPGTRLTVL.

The chain uses TRBV7-3 and TRBJ2-1; tentative D call: TRBD1 (6 bases). With 2 bases removed from V and 8 bases from J, the gap between germline ends came to 19 bases. This CDR3 has 16 amino acids. Per germline, CDR1 SGHTA and CDR2 FQGTGA. CDR3 DNA: TGTGCCAGCAGCTTAGTCCAGAGGGGGAGAAGTGATGAGCAGTTCTTC. Protein: CASSLVQRGRSDEQFF.

To note about this clone: At one end, the junction sequence differs from germline, possibly due to a read error. Here the CDR3 reads CASSVATTSLHF. CDR3 coding DNA: TGTGCCAGCAGCGTAGCTACTACTAGTTTACATTTT. The chain links TRBV9 to TRBJ2-3, with D possibly TRBD2 on 5 matching bases. The CDR3 length is 12 residues. Germline-derived CDR1 and CDR2 are SGDLS and YYNGEE.

The chain has TRBV21-1 and TRBJ1-5; the DNA was not used to check the table's D call, TRBD1. TRBV21-1 is assigned pseudogene status. The CDR3 is 18 amino acids. Here the CDR3 reads CASSKVSGTGVSDQPQHF. CDR3 bases: TGTGCCAGCAGCAAAGTATCCGGGACAGGGGTGTCGGATCAGCCCCAGCATTTT.

The rearrangement uses TRBV9 and TRBJ2-4, with 7 positions matching TRBD2. V trimming: 0 bases; J trimming: 6 bases; junction bases outside the gene matches: 9. Germline-derived CDR1 and CDR2 are SGDLS and YYNGEE. The CDR3 sequence is 16 residues long. CDR3 protein: CASSVAEGGTLNIQYF. CDR3 nucleotide sequence: TGTGCCAGCAGCGTAGCCGAGGGAGGGACTTTAAACATTCAGTACTTC.

The rearrangement links TRBV21-1 to TRBJ1-3; the D call TRBD1 from the table was never checked on the DNA. TRBV21-1 constitutes a pseudogene. The CDR3 has 18 amino acids. CDR3 DNA: TGTGCCAGCAGCAAAAAAAGGGGGCATCTCAAGTCTGGAAACACCATATATTTT. It codes for CASSKKRGHLKSGNTIYF.

The gene calls are TRBV9 and TRBJ2-3; D unclear. Germline V lookup: CDR1 SGDLS, CDR2 YYNGEE. V was cut by 0 bases and J by 1 base, with 9 bases left in between. The CDR3 totals 15 residues. The CDR3 nucleotides read TGTGCCAGCAGCGTAGTTCAGGCCGGCACAGATACGCAGTATTTT. As protein: CASSVVQAGTDTQYF.

The chain uses TRBV4-3 and TRBJ2-1, with 14 nucleotides matching TRBD2. J gave up 9 bases and V 1 base, and 5 bases lay outside the gene matches. Germline-derived CDR1 and CDR2 are LGHNA and YSLEER. This CDR3 is 16 amino acids long. For the CDR3, the DNA is TGCGCCAGCAGCCAAGGACTAGCGGGGGGGCAGATTGAGCAGTTCTTC. Its translation is CASSQGLAGGQIEQFF.

The gene calls are TRBV9 and TRBJ2-1; TRBD1 agrees at 7 bases. Germline CDR1 reads SGDLS; CDR2 reads YYNGEE. Losses at the gene ends were 4 bases for V and 3 bases for J; bases not matched to a gene: 7. The CDR3 is made up of 15 amino acids. CDR3 bases: TGTGCCAGCAGCCCCAGACAGGGCTTCTACAATGAGCAGTTCTTC. Protein sequence: CASSPRQGFYNEQFF.

The V and J genes are TRBV7-2 and TRBJ2-3; 7 nucleotides line up with TRBD1. Germline-derived CDR1 and CDR2 are SGHTA and FQGNSA. Trimming at V came to 4 bases and at J to 10 bases, leaving 8 bases not matched to a gene. The CDR3 runs to 13 residues. This chain's CDR3 is CASSSRTGEAQYF. The CDR3 bases are TGTGCCAGCAGCTCCCGGACAGGTGAGGCGCAGTATTTT. Combining the CDR3 with reference TRBV7-2 and TRBJ2-3 gives the whole variable domain GAGVSQSPSNKVTEKGKDVELRCDPISGHTALYWYRQSLGQGLEFLIYFQGNSAPDKSGLPSDRFSAERTGGSVSTLTIQRTQQEDSAVYLCASSSRTGEAQYFGPGTRLTVL.

This clone was counted a single time. The chain is built from TRBV6-5 and TRBJ1-2; unclear D gene. This CDR3 spans 14 amino acids. In germline, CDR1 is MNHEY, CDR2 SVGAGI. V was clipped by 0 bases and J by 2 bases, with 7 bases between them. CDR3 protein: CASSYSRVNYGYTF. For the CDR3, the DNA is TGTGCCAGCAGTTACTCGAGGGTGAACTATGGCTACACCTTC.

Concerning this clone: One end of the junction is discordant with germline, which a read error may explain. This sequence joins TRBV7-7 and TRBJ2-1, with a possible D match to TRBD2 (5 bases). The CDR3 loop spans 13 amino acids. Looked up from germline, CDR1 is SSHAT and CDR2 is FNYEAQ (reference sequence). The DNA for the CDR3 is TGTGCTAGCAGCTTTAGACTGGCGGGTGAGCAGTTCTTC. Its protein product is CASSFRLAGEQFF.

J is TRBJ2-5 and V is TRBV9, with TRBD1 as a possible D gene (5 bases). CDR3 length: 15 residues. Trimming removed 0 bases from V and 4 bases from J, with 13 bases in between. Germline CDR1 is SGDLS and CDR2 is YYNGEE. The CDR3 sequence is CASSVADRQTETQYF. Written as DNA, the CDR3 is TGTGCCAGCAGCGTAGCTGATAGACAGACAGAGACCCAGTACTTC.

This clone was seen a single time. The chain joins TRBV2 to TRBJ1-4, with D possibly matching TRBD1 (5 bases). With 6 bases removed from V and 0 bases from J, the gap between germline ends came to 8 bases. The CDR3 loop spans 14 amino acids. Germline CDR1 SNHLY, CDR2 FYNNEI. CDR3 region: CASRNRTTNEKLFF. CDR3 DNA: TGTGCCAGCAGAAACAGGACAACTAATGAAAAACTGTTTTTT.

The rearrangement links TRBV28 to TRBJ2-5, with D possibly matching TRBD1 (6 bases). The length of the CDR3 is 13 residues. Germline-derived CDR1 and CDR2 are MDHEN and SYDVKM. The ends were cut back, 5 bases at V and 3 bases at J, with 10 bases in the middle. The CDR3 loop reads CASSPRQEETQYF. As DNA, the CDR3 is TGTGCCAGCAGTCCCCGACAGGAAGAGACCCAGTACTTC. Full variable domain (missing parts from reference TRBV28 and TRBJ2-5): DVKVTQSSRYLVKRTGEKVFLECVQDMDHENMFWYRQDPGLGLRLIYFSYDVKMKEKGDIPEGYSVSREKKERFSLILESASTNQTSMYLCASSPRQEETQYFGPGTRLLVL.

This clone appeared once. This rearrangement joins TRBV5-1 to TRBJ2-5; 11 nucleotides agree with TRBD2. Germline CDR1 reads SGHRS; CDR2 reads YFSETQ. The CDR3 consists of 16 residues. V was clipped by 2 bases and J by 5 bases; unmatched bases: 8. The CDR3 reads CASSFIGTSGYETQYF. CDR3 bases: TGCGCCAGCAGCTTTATTGGGACTAGCGGTTACGAGACCCAGTACTTC.

This clone was observed a handful of times. The J gene is TRBJ2-7, the V gene TRBV4-1, with a weak D call TRBD1 (6 bases). V was clipped by 5 bases and J by 3 bases, with 20 bases between them. CDR3 size: 16 residues. Looked up from germline, CDR1 is MGHRA and CDR2 is YSYEKL. CDR3 in amino acids: CASSEREQGLRYEQYF. Here the CDR3 DNA reads TGCGCCAGCAGCGAGAGGGAACAGGGTCTTCGCTACGAGCAGTACTTC.

The genes are TRBV12-2 and TRBJ2-2; the DNA was not compared with TRBD1, the D call given in the table. TRBV12-2 is deemed a pseudogene. This CDR3 has 14 residues. Here the CDR3 reads CASRLDSLTGELFF. The DNA for the CDR3 is TGTGCAAGTCGCTTGGACAGCCTGACCGGGGAGCTGTTTTTT.

The CDR3 DNA follows: TGCGCCAGCAGCCCGAGGCGGAGGGAAGGCGGAGAAAAACTGTTTTTT. It translates to CASSPRRREGGEKLFF. The chain uses TRBV5-1 and TRBJ1-4; D is uncertain. CDR1 is SGHRS and CDR2 is YFSETQ in the germline V gene. CDR3 length equals 16 residues. Trimming stripped 4 bases from V and 8 bases from J, with 21 bases between. Supplemented by reference TRBV5-1 and TRBJ1-4, the full variable domain reads KAGVTQTPRYLIKTRGQQVTLSCSPISGHRSVSWYQQTPGQGLQFLFEYFSETQRNKGNFPGRFSGRQFSNSRSEMNVSTLELGDSALYLCASSPRRREGGEKLFFGSGTQLSVL.